The 16 T cell receptor beta chains presented below share a single source sample, sequenced in a study of PD-1 blockade in classical Hodgkin lymphoma (dated by TCRdb to the early 2020s). The library was obtained by the immunoSEQ multiplex PCR assay. TCRdb took over this immuneACCESS table, retaining in-frame rearrangements with V and J assigned. Such tables are incomplete; in checked studies, under half of the missing clones stem from an unresolved V gene, and the remainder is unexplained. This sample is represented by some 95,000 clones; 75% to 95% of them were singletons. The ten biggest clones cover about 2.9% of the sample. This specimen's time point label, interpreted: cycle 4 day 1 (C4D1), after more than five weeks of nivolumab. All trial patients had relapsed after autologous stem cell transplantation, with cohorts A, B and C differing in prior brentuximab vedotin exposure. The source material was peripheral blood mononuclear cells (PBMCs), sampled before the fourth cycle of nivolumab. The receptor set was obtained from a human donor with classical Hodgkin lymphoma.

The rearrangement joins TRBV5-1 to TRBJ1-2; D possibly corresponds to TRBD1 (6 bases). The CDR3 is 15 residues long. The V end was cut by 3 bases, the J end by 2 bases, with 14 bases between. Germline CDR1 SGHRS, CDR2 YFSETQ. CDR3 bases: TGCGCCAGCAGCTCACACAGGGATGCGAACTATGGCTACACCTTC. This sequence encodes CASSSHRDANYGYTF.

This sequence joins TRBV19 and TRBJ1-1; 7 nucleotides agree with TRBD1. The CDR3 covers 15 residues. The V segment lost 4 bases and the J segment 1 base; nucleotides outside the gene matches: 6. Germline V gives CDR1 LNHDA, CDR2 SQIVND (reference sequence). As DNA, the CDR3 is TGTGCCAGTAGTAGCTTCCGACAGGGGAACACTGAAGCTTTCTTT. Its protein is CASSSFRQGNTEAFF.

This chain joins TRBV19 and TRBJ2-5, with D perhaps given as TRBD1 or TRBD2 (6 bases each). This CDR3 spans 15 amino acids. V lost 3 bases to trimming and J lost 4 bases, with 15 bases between them. Germline lookup yields CDR1 LNHDA and CDR2 SQIVND (reference sequence). The CDR3 DNA follows: TGTGCCAGTAGTATGGAAGGGGGGTATCTAGAGACCCAGTACTTC. Its translation: CASSMEGGYLETQYF.

The chain joins TRBV12-5 to TRBJ1-5; no clear D gene. The germline V and J ends were trimmed by 1 base and 3 bases, with 10 bases remaining between them. This CDR3 spans 15 amino acids. The germline gives CDR1 LGHNT, CDR2 FRNRAP. DNA of the CDR3: TGTGCTAGTGGTTTGGAACAGCTACACAATCAGCCCCAGCATTTT. Protein sequence: CASGLEQLHNQPQHF.

The V and J genes are TRBV5-1 and TRBJ1-2; 9 bases line up with TRBD1. With V trimmed by 5 bases and J by 8 bases, 10 bases remained unmatched. CDR1 is SGHRS and CDR2 is YFSETQ in the germline V gene. The CDR3 spans 14 residues. CDR3 residues: CASRFARDREGYTF. Written as DNA, the CDR3 is TGCGCCAGCAGATTTGCCCGGGACAGGGAGGGCTACACCTTC.

The chain recombines TRBV19 with TRBJ1-1, with 7 bases aligning to TRBD1. The V gene end was trimmed by 5 bases and the J gene end by 6 bases; junction bases not matched to a gene: 9. The V gene's germline CDR1 is LNHDA and CDR2 SQIVND (reference sequence). There are 14 residues in the CDR3. The CDR3 sequence is CASSDRVGIAEAFF. For the CDR3, the DNA is TGTGCCAGTAGTGACAGGGTTGGAATCGCTGAAGCTTTCTTT.

The V and J genes are TRBV4-2 and TRBJ1-4; D gene unclear. V lost 3 bases and J 6 bases, leaving 14 bases between the germline ends. Germline CDR1 and CDR2: LGHNA and YNFKEQ. This CDR3 region has 15 residues. CDR3 nucleotides: TGTGCCAGCAGCCAGGTATTGGGATTGGATGAAAAACTGTTTTTT. Translation: CASSQVLGLDEKLFF.

The chain recombines TRBV18 with TRBJ2-2; D gene unclear. The CDR3 has 16 amino acids. CDR1 is KGHSH, CDR2 LQKENI, per germline. V was pared by 6 bases and J by 4 bases, with 18 bases between. CDR3 in amino acids: CASSQRTTRPTGELFF. For the CDR3, the DNA is TGTGCCAGCTCCCAACGGACGACACGGCCCACCGGGGAGCTGTTTTTT. The complete variable domain, with remaining parts taken from reference TRBV18 and TRBJ2-2, reads NAGVMQNPRHLVRRRGQEARLRCSPMKGHSHVYWYRQLPEEGLKFMVYLQKENIIDESGMPKERFSAEFPKEGPSILRIQQVVRGDSAAYFCASSQRTTRPTGELFFGEGSRLTVL.

This chain connects TRBV19 to TRBJ2-5, with D unresolved. Germline CDR1 and CDR2: LNHDA and SQIVND (reference sequence). Trimming removed 3 bases at V and 0 bases at J, with 8 bases between. CDR3 size: 14 residues. The CDR3 bases are TGTGCCAGTAGTATGGGCACGGACCAAGAGACCCAGTACTTC. Its protein product is CASSMGTDQETQYF.

The chain has TRBV5-6 and TRBJ1-4; a possible D gene is TRBD1 (5 bases). Trimming cost V 6 bases and J 0 bases, with 9 bases left between them. This CDR3 has 14 residues. Germline CDR1 is SGHDT and CDR2 is YYEEEE. The CDR3 is CASTFRATNEKLFF. The CDR3 DNA follows: TGTGCCAGCACCTTCAGGGCAACTAATGAAAAACTGTTTTTT.

This chain uses TRBV29-1 with TRBJ1-2; no definite D call. V dropped 6 bases and J dropped 0 bases, with 11 bases sitting between them. Per germline, CDR1 SQVTM and CDR2 ANQGSEA. CDR3 length equals 13 residues. The CDR3 protein is CSVIQGANYGYTF. The CDR3 DNA follows: TGCAGCGTCATTCAAGGCGCTAACTATGGCTACACCTTC.

The J gene is TRBJ1-2, the V gene TRBV9; tentatively, D is TRBD1 (6 bases). Looked up from germline, CDR1 is SGDLS and CDR2 is YYNGEE. CDR3 size: 16 residues. Deletions cut 4 bases from V and 7 bases from J, with 23 bases between. The CDR3 DNA reads as TGTGCCAGCAGCACCCACGGAACAGGGCCCAAGAGTGGCTACACCTTC. Translated, it gives CASSTHGTGPKSGYTF.

The rearrangement links TRBV10-3 to TRBJ1-1, with TRBD1 matching 8 bases. The ends lost 6 bases at V and 0 bases at J; junction bases unmatched: 12. The CDR3 has 17 amino acids. The germline CDR1 and CDR2 sequences are ENHRY and SYGVKD. The CDR3 region has the DNA TGTGCCATCAGCAAACAGGGGGAGAAGGTCATGAACACTGAAGCTTTCTTT. Protein: CAISKQGEKVMNTEAFF.

CDR3 DNA sequence: TGTGCCAGAAGCTTACCGGGACAGGGATGGAGGAACACTGAAGCTTTCTTT. Translating gives CARSLPGQGWRNTEAFF. The V call is TRBV5-3, the J call TRBJ1-1, with 9 bases aligning to TRBD1. TRBV5-3 qualifies as an ORF whose function is uncertain. With 2 bases clipped from V and 1 base from J, the junction kept 9 bases outside the gene matches. The CDR3 is made up of 17 amino acids.

V gene TRBV30 combines with J gene TRBJ1-2; D not certain. The germline CDR1 and CDR2 sequences are GTSNPN and SVGIG (reference sequence). The CDR3 spans 12 residues. The V and J ends lost 2 bases and 6 bases respectively, with 10 bases between them. CDR3 sequence: CAWSSGVNGYTF. CDR3 nucleotide sequence: TGTGCCTGGAGTTCTGGAGTGAATGGCTACACCTTC. The full variable domain, rest sourced from reference TRBV30 and TRBJ1-2, is SQTIHQWPATLVQPVGSPLSLECTVEGTSNPNLYWYRQAAGRGLQLLFYSVGIGQISSEVPQNLSASRPQDRQFILSSKKLLLSDSGFYLCAWSSGVNGYTFGSGTRLTVV.

V is TRBV10-2 and J is TRBJ2-7; D tentatively reads TRBD1 or TRBD2 (5 bases each). The CDR3 length is 14 residues. The germline V gene encodes CDR1 WSHSY and CDR2 SAAADI. Trimming shortened V by 9 bases and J by 0 bases, and 15 bases separated the two germline ends. CDR3 bases: TGCGCCAGTGCTATAAGAGGGGACTCCTACGAGCAGTACTTC. Translating it yields CASAIRGDSYEQYF.